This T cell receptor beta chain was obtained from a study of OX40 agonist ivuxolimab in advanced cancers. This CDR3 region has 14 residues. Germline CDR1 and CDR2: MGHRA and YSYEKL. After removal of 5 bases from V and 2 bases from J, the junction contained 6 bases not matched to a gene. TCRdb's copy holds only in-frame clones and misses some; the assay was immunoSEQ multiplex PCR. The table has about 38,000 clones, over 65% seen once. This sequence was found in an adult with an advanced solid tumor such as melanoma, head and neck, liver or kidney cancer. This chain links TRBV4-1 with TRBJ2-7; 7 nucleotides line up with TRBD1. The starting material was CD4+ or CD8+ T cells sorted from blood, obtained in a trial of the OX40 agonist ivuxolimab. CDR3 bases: TGCGCCAGCAGCACCCGACAGGGAACCTACGAGCAGTACTTC. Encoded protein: CASSTRQGTYEQYF.